A single T cell receptor beta chain is shown here with its context. The entry originates in a study of blood T cell repertoires in COVID-19. Study summary: T cells, B-cell-depleted T cells, or PBMCs provided the cDNA or gDNA that served as material.

Under the authors' procedure: Nucleated cell counts were estimated from reference gene primer amplification. Measured with immunoSEQ multiplex PCR; TCRdb has only the in-frame clones, and not every one. V and J calls plus clone size are reproduced from that table; the DNA served to infer D and trimming. This repertoire shows around 69,000 clones, more than 70% found once; its top ten account for more than 8%. CDR1 and CDR2 from the germline V gene are GTSNPN and SVGIG (reference sequence). The CDR3 totals 14 residues. V lost 4 bases and J lost 6; bases outside the gene matches: 5. The chain is built from TRBV30 and TRBJ2-1; 11 nucleotides line up with TRBD2. The receptor was derived from a man aged 50 or older with active COVID-19. The sample comprised peripheral blood. The CDR3 coding sequence is TGTGCCTGGACCCTTAGCGGGGGGGGCAATGAGCAGTTCTTC. This encodes CAWTLSGGGNEQFF.